These T cell receptor beta chains were read from a single sample in a study of T cell responses to AZD1222 COVID-19 vaccine. The method was immunoSEQ multiplex PCR; TCRdb's version includes in-frame clones alone and lacks a portion of them. The data hold approximately 89,000 clones, with 70% to 90% observed a single time. Sequenced material: peripheral blood, taken on day 0 of AZD1222 vaccination. The origin of the receptors is an adult in good health. CDR3s include the opening cysteine and the closing phenylalanine or tryptophan. Fields, in order: J gene, D gene, V gene, CDR3 length, clone size, CDR3 DNA, CDR3 protein. D genes are given only for firm matches. For some rows the clone size is stated as once, few or many, or as a class when expanded; others skip it.

J gene: TRBJ2-3; D gene: NA; V gene: TRBV11-2; CDR3 length: 11; clone size: NA; CDR3 DNA: TGTGCCAGCAGCCCCGCAGATACGCAGTATTTT; CDR3 protein: CASSPADTQYF
J gene: TRBJ1-2; D gene: NA; V gene: TRBV7-6; CDR3 length: 14; clone size: NA; CDR3 DNA: TGTGCCAGCAGCTCAGTGGGGGGAGCCGGGGGCTACACCTTC; CDR3 protein: CASSSVGGAGGYTF
J gene: TRBJ1-2; D gene: NA; V gene: TRBV6-1; CDR3 length: 14; clone size: NA; CDR3 DNA: TGTGCCAGCAGTGAAGTCTCCGGGGGCTATGGCTACACCTTC; CDR3 protein: CASSEVSGGYGYTF
J gene: TRBJ2-7; D gene: TRBD2; V gene: TRBV28; CDR3 length: 16; clone size: NA; CDR3 DNA: TGTGCCAGCAGCTCCCTCGGGACTAGCGGGGAGGTCCAGCAGTACTTC; CDR3 protein: CASSSLGTSGEVQQYF
J gene: TRBJ1-1; D gene: TRBD1; V gene: TRBV7-9; CDR3 length: 13; clone size: NA; CDR3 DNA: TGTGCCAGCATGGGACAGGGGCGCGCTGAAGCTTTCTTT; CDR3 protein: CASMGQGRAEAFF
J gene: TRBJ1-2; D gene: NA; V gene: TRBV11-2; CDR3 length: 15; clone size: NA; CDR3 DNA: TGTGCCAGCAGCTTAGATCACCGGGGCTGGGATGGCTACACCTTC; CDR3 protein: CASSLDHRGWDGYTF
J gene: TRBJ2-7; D gene: TRBD1; V gene: TRBV5-6; CDR3 length: 14; clone size: few; CDR3 DNA: TGTGCCAGCAGCACTGGACAGGGGGCTTACGAGCAGTACTTC; CDR3 protein: CASSTGQGAYEQYF
J gene: TRBJ2-5; D gene: TRBD2; V gene: TRBV14; CDR3 length: 13; clone size: NA; CDR3 DNA: TGTGCTTCCCGGACTAGCGGGGCGGAGACCCAGTACTTC; CDR3 protein: CASRTSGAETQYF
J gene: TRBJ2-1; D gene: NA; V gene: TRBV19; CDR3 length: 15; clone size: NA; CDR3 DNA: TGTGCCAGTAGTATGGCGGGACAAGGTTACAATGAGCAGTTCTTC; CDR3 protein: CASSMAGQGYNEQFF
J gene: TRBJ1-2; D gene: NA; V gene: TRBV6-6; CDR3 length: 14; clone size: NA; CDR3 DNA: TGTGCCAGCAGTTACTCCAGGGCTGAGAGTGGCTACACCTTC; CDR3 protein: CASSYSRAESGYTF
J gene: TRBJ2-5; D gene: NA; V gene: TRBV7-2; CDR3 length: 15; clone size: NA; CDR3 DNA: TGTGCCAGCAGCTTAGACGGCTCCCGCCAAGAGACCCAGTACTTC; CDR3 protein: CASSLDGSRQETQYF
J gene: TRBJ1-1; D gene: NA; V gene: TRBV19; CDR3 length: 13; clone size: NA; CDR3 DNA: TGTGCCAGTAGAGACAGACCGAACACTGAAGCTTTCTTT; CDR3 protein: CASRDRPNTEAFF
J gene: TRBJ2-2; D gene: NA; V gene: TRBV5-1; CDR3 length: 12; clone size: NA; CDR3 DNA: TGCGCCAGCAGCTTGAGGCGGGGTGAGCTGTTTTTT; CDR3 protein: CASSLRRGELFF
J gene: TRBJ2-7; D gene: NA; V gene: TRBV3-1/TRBV3-2; CDR3 length: 12; clone size: NA; CDR3 DNA: TGTGCCAGCAGCCAAGTAGGAGGGGAGCAGTACTTC; CDR3 protein: CASSQVGGEQYF
J gene: TRBJ1-2; D gene: TRBD1; V gene: TRBV30; CDR3 length: 15; clone size: NA; CDR3 DNA: TGTGCCTGCCTCCCCGGGACAGGGGCTAGGCATGGCTACACCTTC; CDR3 protein: CACLPGTGARHGYTF
J gene: TRBJ1-1; D gene: NA; V gene: TRBV30; CDR3 length: 13; clone size: NA; CDR3 DNA: TGTGCCTGGAGCCTTCTCCTGAATACTGAAGCTTTCTTT; CDR3 protein: CAWSLLLNTEAFF
J gene: TRBJ2-7; D gene: NA; V gene: TRBV7-2; CDR3 length: 14; clone size: NA; CDR3 DNA: TGTGCCAGCAGCGTCAGACAGGAACCCTACGAGCAGTACTTC; CDR3 protein: CASSVRQEPYEQYF
J gene: TRBJ2-3; D gene: NA; V gene: TRBV7-2; CDR3 length: 13; clone size: NA; CDR3 DNA: TGTGCCAGCAGCTTAGCGGGGCCAGATACGCAGTATTTT; CDR3 protein: CASSLAGPDTQYF
J gene: TRBJ1-5; D gene: NA; V gene: TRBV1; CDR3 length: 15; clone size: NA; CDR3 DNA: TGCACCAGCAGCCAAGTAGTACAGAGCAATCAGCCCCAGCATTTT; CDR3 protein: CTSSQVVQSNQPQHF
J gene: TRBJ2-7; D gene: TRBD1; V gene: TRBV9; CDR3 length: 16; clone size: once; CDR3 DNA: TGTGCCAGCAGCCTAGGACCGGGACAGGGCCCTTACGAGCAGTACTTC; CDR3 protein: CASSLGPGQGPYEQYF
J gene: TRBJ1-5; D gene: TRBD1; V gene: TRBV19; CDR3 length: 13; clone size: NA; CDR3 DNA: TGTGCCAGTAGAGGGACAGGGGGGCAGCCCCAGCATTTT; CDR3 protein: CASRGTGGQPQHF
J gene: TRBJ1-1; D gene: NA; V gene: TRBV18; CDR3 length: 16; clone size: NA; CDR3 DNA: TGTGCCAGCTCACCACCTCTTCCGAGGTCAAACACTGAAGCTTTCTTT; CDR3 protein: CASSPPLPRSNTEAFF
J gene: TRBJ1-2; D gene: TRBD1; V gene: TRBV10-3; CDR3 length: 15; clone size: NA; CDR3 DNA: TGTGCCATCAGTGATGCACGACAGGGGGCGATTGGCTACACCTTC; CDR3 protein: CAISDARQGAIGYTF
J gene: TRBJ2-7; D gene: NA; V gene: TRBV7-9; CDR3 length: 11; clone size: few; CDR3 DNA: TGTGCCAGCAGCTCGCCCACAGGGCAGTACTTC; CDR3 protein: CASSSPTGQYF
J gene: TRBJ2-3; D gene: NA; V gene: TRBV29-1; CDR3 length: 13; clone size: NA; CDR3 DNA: TGCAGCGTCACAGGAGGTTCGATGGATACGCAGTATTTT; CDR3 protein: CSVTGGSMDTQYF
J gene: TRBJ1-2; D gene: NA; V gene: TRBV28; CDR3 length: 13; clone size: NA; CDR3 DNA: TGTGCCAGCAGTTTCACGGGGACGAGAGGCTACACCTTC; CDR3 protein: CASSFTGTRGYTF
J gene: TRBJ2-2; D gene: TRBD1; V gene: TRBV7-2; CDR3 length: 16; clone size: NA; CDR3 DNA: TGTGCCAGCAGCTTACGACAGGGGGCCGACACCGGGGAGCTGTTTTTT; CDR3 protein: CASSLRQGADTGELFF
J gene: TRBJ1-6; D gene: TRBD1; V gene: TRBV10-3; CDR3 length: 16; clone size: NA; CDR3 DNA: TGTGCCATCAGTGAGTCGGGACAGGGGTCTGATTCACCCCTCCACTTT; CDR3 protein: CAISESGQGSDSPLHF
J gene: TRBJ2-7; D gene: NA; V gene: TRBV9; CDR3 length: 14; clone size: NA; CDR3 DNA: TGTGCCAGCAGCGGGGGACTGGGATCCTACGAGCAGTACTTC; CDR3 protein: CASSGGLGSYEQYF
J gene: TRBJ1-4; D gene: NA; V gene: TRBV24-1; CDR3 length: 15; clone size: NA; CDR3 DNA: TGTGCCACCAGTGATTTTTGGGTTGAGGATGAAAAACTGTTTTTT; CDR3 protein: CATSDFWVEDEKLFF
J gene: TRBJ1-1; D gene: NA; V gene: TRBV19; CDR3 length: 16; clone size: NA; CDR3 DNA: TGTGCCAGTAGTCCTCGTCGGGGGAGCCTGAACACTGAAGCTTTCTTT; CDR3 protein: CASSPRRGSLNTEAFF
J gene: TRBJ1-2; D gene: NA; V gene: TRBV11-1; CDR3 length: 13; clone size: NA; CDR3 DNA: TGTGCCAGCAGCTTACAGGTGGGCTATGGCTACACCTTC; CDR3 protein: CASSLQVGYGYTF
J gene: TRBJ2-3; D gene: TRBD2; V gene: TRBV7-2; CDR3 length: 14; clone size: NA; CDR3 DNA: TGTGCCAGCAGCGCCAGCCCTTGGGGCGGGGGGCAGTATTTT; CDR3 protein: CASSASPWGGGQYF
J gene: TRBJ2-5; D gene: NA; V gene: TRBV19; CDR3 length: 14; clone size: NA; CDR3 DNA: TGTGCCAGTAGTATGGGGCCCGCTCGAGGGACCCAGTACTTC; CDR3 protein: CASSMGPARGTQYF
J gene: TRBJ2-2; D gene: NA; V gene: TRBV6-4; CDR3 length: 16; clone size: NA; CDR3 DNA: TGTGCCAGCAGTCCAGGCGGCGGGGCGCACACCGGGGAGCTGTTTTTT; CDR3 protein: CASSPGGGAHTGELFF
J gene: TRBJ2-2; D gene: TRBD1; V gene: TRBV6-6; CDR3 length: 15; clone size: NA; CDR3 DNA: TGTGCCAGCAGCCCCGGGACAGGGCTCACCGGGGAGCTGTTTTTT; CDR3 protein: CASSPGTGLTGELFF
J gene: TRBJ2-5; D gene: NA; V gene: TRBV6-2/TRBV6-3; CDR3 length: 15; clone size: NA; CDR3 DNA: TGTGCCAGCAGTTTTGACGCGGGGTTCCGAGAGACCCAGTACTTC; CDR3 protein: CASSFDAGFRETQYF
J gene: TRBJ1-1; D gene: NA; V gene: TRBV7-2; CDR3 length: 16; clone size: NA; CDR3 DNA: TGTGCCAGCAGCCCTCGAGAGGGGCGGGTGAACACTGAAGCTTTCTTT; CDR3 protein: CASSPREGRVNTEAFF
J gene: TRBJ1-2; D gene: NA; V gene: TRBV12-1; CDR3 length: 14; clone size: NA; CDR3 DNA: TGTGCCAGCAGCCCCGGGAGGGGCGCAGGAGGCTACACCTTC; CDR3 protein: CASSPGRGAGGYTF
J gene: TRBJ2-7; D gene: TRBD2; V gene: TRBV12-5; CDR3 length: 19; clone size: few; CDR3 DNA: TGTGCTAGTGGTTTGAGGTCGCTAGCGGGGGGCGCCGGCTCCTACGAGCAGTACTTC; CDR3 protein: CASGLRSLAGGAGSYEQYF
J gene: TRBJ1-1; D gene: TRBD1; V gene: TRBV5-1; CDR3 length: 14; clone size: NA; CDR3 DNA: TGCGCCAGCAGCGAATCACAGGGGGGAACTGAAGCTTTCTTT; CDR3 protein: CASSESQGGTEAFF
J gene: TRBJ1-5; D gene: NA; V gene: TRBV2; CDR3 length: 15; clone size: NA; CDR3 DNA: TGTGCCAGCAGTGGAGGCAGGGGAAGCAATCAGCCCCAGCATTTT; CDR3 protein: CASSGGRGSNQPQHF